The source of this T cell receptor (beta chain) is a study of blood T cell repertoires in COVID-19. Repertoires were generated with immunoSEQ multiplex PCR, while TCRdb's copy carries only in-frame clones and drops some. The sample includes 350,000 or so clones, more than 70% of them seen just once. This clone occurred a few times. Assignment of participants to cohorts was predicated upon participant-reported clinical history. V was pared by 0 bases and J by 5 bases, with 5 bases between. This CDR3 comprises 13 residues. The germline gives CDR1 SGHRS, CDR2 YFSETQ. The TCR comes from a woman between 25 and 40 years old who had been exposed to COVID-19. The specimen was PBMCs or T cells enriched from blood (not recorded which). The V and J genes are TRBV5-1 and TRBJ2-2; D uncertain. The CDR3 sequence: CASSLDGTGELFF. The CDR3 bases are TGCGCCAGCAGCTTGGACGGGACCGGGGAGCTGTTTTTT.